Each of the 28 T cell receptor beta chains below was sequenced from the same sample in a study of T cell responses to AZD1222 COVID-19 vaccine. Clones were read by immunoSEQ multiplex PCR, and TCRdb kept only the in-frame ones, dropping some. The sample lists about 88,000 clones, around 90% seen once, with approximately 5.2% in the top ten. This sample comprised peripheral blood, obtained on day 0 of MenACWY control vaccination. These receptor sequences come from an adult in good health.

V is TRBV28 and J is TRBJ2-7; 9 nucleotides agree with TRBD1. The CDR3 is 15 amino acids. Trimming at V came to 6 bases and at J to 1 base, leaving 7 bases not matched to a gene. CDR1 is MDHEN, CDR2 SYDVKM, per germline. The CDR3 region is CASRGPGTGSYEQYF. The CDR3, as DNA: TGTGCCAGCAGGGGACCCGGGACAGGGTCCTACGAGCAGTACTTC.

This clone was recorded once. The rearrangement uses TRBV5-8 and TRBJ2-2; weak D call: TRBD1 (5 bases). CDR1 is SGHTS, CDR2 YDEGEE, per germline. Trimming cost V 0 bases and J 7 bases, with 10 bases left between them. There are 14 residues in the CDR3. The CDR3 spells CASSLGQGHGELFF. CDR3 nucleotides: TGTGCCAGCAGCTTGGGTCAGGGCCACGGGGAGCTGTTTTTT.

The chain recombines TRBV6-5 with TRBJ2-3; no reliable D call. V lost 3 bases and J 3 bases, leaving 10 bases between the germline ends. CDR1 and CDR2 from the germline V gene are MNHEY and SVGAGI. The CDR3 loop spans 14 amino acids. CDR3 sequence reads: CASSYRVPTDTQYF. For the CDR3, the DNA is TGTGCCAGCAGTTATCGGGTCCCTACAGATACGCAGTATTTT.

This sequence joins TRBV12-3 or TRBV12-4 and TRBJ1-6; D unclear. CDR3 length equals 13 residues. Trimming took off 2 bases at V and 9 bases at J, with 8 bases between the two ends. The CDR3 DNA reads TGTGCCAGCAGTTTAACACCCGGTTCACCCCTCCACTTT. Translation gives CASSLTPGSPLHF.

The J gene is TRBJ2-1, the V gene TRBV15; tentatively, D is TRBD1 (6 bases). Germline V gene lookup returns CDR1 LNHNV and CDR2 YYDKDF (reference sequence). This CDR3 contains 15 residues. Trimming removed 4 bases from V and 0 bases from J, with 10 bases in between. As DNA, the CDR3 is TGTGCCACCAGCACCGACAGGAGCTCCTACAATGAGCAGTTCTTC. Translating it yields CATSTDRSSYNEQFF.

The chain employs TRBV9 and TRBJ2-7; tentatively, D is TRBD1 (5 bases). Germline CDR1 is SGDLS and CDR2 is YYNGEE. V lost 0 bases and J 4 bases, leaving 17 bases between the germline ends. The CDR3 length is 16 residues. The CDR3 sequence is CASSVGSTGTSYEQYF. The CDR3 DNA is TGTGCCAGCAGCGTAGGATCTACAGGAACTTCGTACGAGCAGTACTTC. Combining the CDR3 with reference TRBV9 and TRBJ2-7 gives the whole variable domain DSGVTQTPKHLITATGQRVTLRCSPRSGDLSVYWYQQSLDQGLQFLIQYYNGEERAKGNILERFSAQQFPDLHSELNLSSLELGDSALYFCASSVGSTGTSYEQYFGPGTRLTVT.

The chain is built from TRBV5-4 and TRBJ2-3; tentatively, D is TRBD1 or TRBD2 (5 bases each). The CDR3 totals 14 residues. Germline loops: CDR1 SGHNT, CDR2 YYREEE (reference sequence). V dropped 4 bases and J dropped 1 base, with 10 bases sitting between them. CDR3 sequence (DNA): TGTGCCAGCAGCAGGGACGGTGGCACAGATACGCAGTATTTT. This gives the protein CASSRDGGTDTQYF.

The chain uses TRBV19 and TRBJ2-3, with TRBD2 matching 7 bases. Germline V gene data show CDR1 as LNHDA and CDR2 as SQIVND (reference sequence). CDR3 length: 17 residues. V trimming: 6 bases; J trimming: 3 bases; junction bases outside the gene matches: 15. As DNA, the CDR3 is TGTGCCAGTAGGATGGGGTTTCGAGGGCGGGGGACAGATACGCAGTATTTT. Translated, it gives CASRMGFRGRGTDTQYF.

The V call is TRBV3-1 (or the pseudogene TRBV3-2), the J call TRBJ2-2; D not certain. The CDR3 contains 14 residues. The V end was cut by 1 base, the J end by 3 bases, with 6 bases between. From germline, CDR1 is LGHDT and CDR2 YNNKEL (reference sequence). CDR3 in DNA: TGTGCCAGCAGCCAAGTCGGCCACACCGGGGAGCTGTTTTTT. Its translation: CASSQVGHTGELFF.

The chain combines TRBV19 with TRBJ2-7; the D gene is possibly TRBD1 (6 bases). Trimming took off 4 bases at V and 0 bases at J, with 10 bases between the two ends. CDR1 is LNHDA, CDR2 SQIVND, per germline (reference sequence). The CDR3 totals 14 residues. The CDR3 protein is CASSNRESSYEQYF. CDR3 sequence (DNA): TGTGCCAGTAGTAACAGGGAGAGCTCCTACGAGCAGTACTTC.

About this clone itself: Relative to the germline gene, one junction end is altered; a read error may explain this. This chain's CDR3 is CSVEGAGGGETQYF. In nucleotides, the CDR3 is TGCAGCGTGGAAGGCGCGGGGGGCGGGGAGACCCAGTACTTC. This chain connects TRBV29-1 to TRBJ2-5; 8 bases are shared with TRBD2. Germline CDR1 and CDR2: SQVTM and ANQGSEA. The CDR3 totals 14 residues.

V usage is TRBV9 and J usage is TRBJ1-6; maybe TRBD1 (5 bases). The germline CDR1 and CDR2 sequences are SGDLS and YYNGEE. The CDR3 is 14 amino acids. Trimming took 4 bases from V and 10 from J, leaving 15 bases between them. This chain's CDR3 is CASSLTGRGSPLHF. CDR3 nucleotide sequence: TGTGCCAGCAGCCTAACAGGACGGGGATCACCCCTCCACTTT.

To note about this clone: One junction end does not reproduce the germline sequence, and a read error may be involved. This rearrangement joins TRBV4-3 to TRBJ2-5; D remains unclear. Per germline, CDR1 LGHNA and CDR2 YSLEER. CDR3 length equals 16 residues. The DNA of the CDR3 is TGCGCCAGCAGCCAAGATCGGTGGCAGTACCAAGAGGCCCAGTACTTC. It is translated as CASSQDRWQYQEAQYF.

The rearrangement joins TRBV19 to TRBJ2-3; 10 bases line up with TRBD2. Germline loops: CDR1 LNHDA, CDR2 SQIVND (reference sequence). With 2 bases clipped from V and 2 bases from J, the junction kept 7 bases outside the gene matches. The CDR3 has 17 residues. The CDR3 loop reads CASSILAGAPPTDTQYF. In nucleotides, the CDR3 is TGTGCCAGTAGTATACTAGCGGGGGCGCCACCCACAGATACGCAGTATTTT.

The genes are TRBV12-2 and TRBJ2-5; the table's D call, TRBD1, was not checked against the DNA. TRBV12-2 has pseudogene status. This CDR3 has 13 residues. The CDR3 protein is CASRFSGSETQYF. For the CDR3, the DNA is TGTGCAAGTCGCTTTTCAGGGTCGGAGACCCAGTACTTC.

V is TRBV18 and J is TRBJ2-1, with 7 bases identical to TRBD2. With 6 bases clipped from V and 4 bases from J, the junction kept 9 bases outside the gene matches. This CDR3 contains 15 residues. Germline V lookup: CDR1 KGHSH, CDR2 LQKENI. In DNA, the CDR3 is TGTGCCAGCTCCCCCGGACTAGGCCCGTACAATGAGCAGTTCTTC. This codes for CASSPGLGPYNEQFF. The variable domain in full, with the rest retrieved from reference TRBV18 and TRBJ2-1, is NAGVMQNPRHLVRRRGQEARLRCSPMKGHSHVYWYRQLPEEGLKFMVYLQKENIIDESGMPKERFSAEFPKEGPSILRIQQVVRGDSAAYFCASSPGLGPYNEQFFGPGTRLTVL.

J is TRBJ1-4 and V is TRBV28; 7 bases map to TRBD1. The CDR3 has 15 residues. Looked up from germline, CDR1 is MDHEN and CDR2 is SYDVKM. With 5 bases clipped from V and 5 bases from J, the junction kept 8 bases outside the gene matches. This chain's CDR3 is CASSPPGTENEKLFF. Written as DNA, the CDR3 is TGTGCCAGCAGTCCCCCCGGGACAGAGAATGAAAAACTGTTTTTT.

The V and J genes are TRBV7-9 and TRBJ2-3; 11 bases fit TRBD2. The CDR3 has 17 amino acids. CDR1 is SEHNR and CDR2 is FQNEAQ in the germline V gene (reference sequence). The V gene end was trimmed by 0 bases and the J gene end by 7 bases; junction bases not matched to a gene: 9. CDR3: CASSLASSSGGAHTQYF. The CDR3 DNA is TGTGCCAGCAGCTTAGCCAGCAGTAGCGGGGGGGCCCATACGCAGTATTTT. The variable domain in full, with the rest retrieved from reference TRBV7-9 and TRBJ2-3, is DTGVSQNPRHKITKRGQNVTFRCDPISEHNRLYWYRQTLGQGPEFLTYFQNEAQLEKSRLLSDRFSAERPKGSFSTLEIQRTEQGDSAMYLCASSLASSSGGAHTQYFGPGTRLTVL.

The chain has TRBV24-1 and TRBJ1-2; 11 bases align to TRBD1. CDR1 is KGHDR, CDR2 SFDVKD, per germline. The CDR3 loop spans 14 amino acids. V lost 2 bases and J lost 9; bases outside the gene matches: 4. The CDR3: CATSDWTGGDSYTF. CDR3 sequence (DNA): TGTGCCACCAGTGATTGGACAGGGGGCGATAGCTACACCTTC.

The chain carries TRBV19 and TRBJ2-2, with 9 bases identical to TRBD2. Germline-derived CDR1 and CDR2 are LNHDA and SQIVND (reference sequence). The CDR3 length is 14 residues. V gave up 5 bases and J gave up 5 bases; unmatched junction bases: 3. This chain's CDR3 is CASSQRGETGELFF. In DNA form, the CDR3 reads TGTGCCAGTAGTCAGCGGGGGGAAACCGGGGAGCTGTTTTTT.

This chain joins TRBV7-9 and TRBJ2-5; TRBD1 matches 11 bases. Germline CDR1 is SEHNR and CDR2 is FQNEAQ (reference sequence). The CDR3 covers 15 residues. The junction had 6 bases not matched to a gene; V was cut back by 5 bases and J by 4 bases. The CDR3 sequence: CASSAGQGAAETQYF. The CDR3 DNA reads TGTGCCAGCAGCGCCGGACAGGGGGCCGCAGAGACCCAGTACTTC.

V and J are TRBV5-1 and TRBJ2-2, with a tentative D call TRBD1 (6 bases). Trimming took 4 bases from V and 0 from J, leaving 13 bases between them. This CDR3 has 16 residues. Germline values: CDR1 SGHRS, CDR2 YFSETQ. The chain's CDR3 is CASSPSGQPNTGELFF. The CDR3 region has the DNA TGCGCCAGCAGCCCCTCCGGACAGCCGAACACCGGGGAGCTGTTTTTT.

This clone was observed a handful of times. The V gene is TRBV10-1, the J gene TRBJ2-7; the D is unclear. The CDR3 loop spans 9 amino acids. CDR1 and CDR2 from the germline V gene are WNHNN and SYGVQD (reference sequence). V was clipped by 7 bases and J by 7 bases, with 5 bases between them. CDR3 in DNA: TGCGCCAGCAAGGGAGAGCAGTACTTC. Encoded protein: CASKGEQYF.

The J gene is TRBJ1-1, the V gene TRBV3-1 (or the pseudogene TRBV3-2); tentative D call: TRBD1 (5 bases). Germline CDR1 reads LGHDT; CDR2 reads YNNKEL (reference sequence). The CDR3 extends over 15 amino acids. With 4 bases removed from V and 3 bases from J, the gap between germline ends came to 15 bases. The CDR3 loop is CASSPGYGADTEAFF. The CDR3, as DNA: TGTGCCAGCAGCCCCGGTTATGGGGCGGACACTGAAGCTTTCTTT.

The V gene is TRBV2, the J gene TRBJ1-1; D ambiguous. V lost 4 bases to trimming and J lost 5 bases, with 23 bases between them. The CDR3 sequence is 17 residues long. Germline loops: CDR1 SNHLY, CDR2 FYNNEI. Here the CDR3 reads CASSVDLAGTLRTEAFF. The CDR3 region has the DNA TGTGCCAGCAGTGTAGATTTGGCAGGCACTTTAAGGACTGAAGCTTTCTTT.

This clone occurred once. This chain links TRBV19 with TRBJ2-7, with 8 nucleotides matching TRBD2. V gave up 5 bases and J gave up 2 bases; unmatched junction bases: 8. CDR3 size: 15 residues. Per germline, CDR1 LNHDA and CDR2 SQIVND (reference sequence). CDR3 nucleotides: TGTGCCAGTAGTCTTGGCGGGGGGACCACCTACGAGCAGTACTTC. Its translation is CASSLGGGTTYEQYF.

The chain carries TRBV9 and TRBJ2-2, with D unresolved. V shed 1 base and J shed 6 bases, with 4 bases lying between them. Germline V gives CDR1 SGDLS, CDR2 YYNGEE. This CDR3 is built from 12 residues. CDR3 sequence: CASSVLAGELFF. CDR3 nucleotide sequence: TGTGCCAGCAGCGTATTGGCCGGGGAGCTGTTTTTT.

V usage is TRBV6-1 and J usage is TRBJ1-6; the D is unclear. The ends were cut back, 2 bases at V and 6 bases at J, with 11 bases in the middle. The germline V gene has CDR1 MNHNS and CDR2 SASEGT. The length of the CDR3 is 15 residues. This CDR3 reads CASSEIVGPNSPLHF. CDR3 in DNA: TGTGCCAGCAGTGAAATTGTAGGGCCTAATTCACCCCTCCACTTT.